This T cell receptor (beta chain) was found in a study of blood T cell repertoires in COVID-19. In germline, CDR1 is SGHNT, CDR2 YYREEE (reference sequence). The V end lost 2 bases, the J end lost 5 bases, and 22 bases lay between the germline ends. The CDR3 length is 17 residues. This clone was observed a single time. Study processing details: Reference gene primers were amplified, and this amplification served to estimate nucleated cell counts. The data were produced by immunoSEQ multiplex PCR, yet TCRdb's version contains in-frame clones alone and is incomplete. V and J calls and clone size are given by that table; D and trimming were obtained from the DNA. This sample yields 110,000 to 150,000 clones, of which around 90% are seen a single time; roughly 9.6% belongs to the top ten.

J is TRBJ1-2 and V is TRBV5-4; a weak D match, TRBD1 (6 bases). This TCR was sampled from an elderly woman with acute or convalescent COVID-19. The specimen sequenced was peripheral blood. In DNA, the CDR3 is TGTGCCAGCAGCTTTAATGATGACAGGTTGGGGTCTTATGGCTACACCTTC. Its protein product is CASSFNDDRLGSYGYTF. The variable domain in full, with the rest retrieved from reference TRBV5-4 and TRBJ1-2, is ETGVTQSPTHLIKTRGQQVTLRCSSQSGHNTVSWYQQALGQGPQFIFQYYREEENGRGNFPPRFSGLQFPNYSSELNVNALELDDSALYLCASSFNDDRLGSYGYTFGSGTRLTVV.